The 15 T cell receptor beta chains presented below share a single source sample, sequenced in a study of Graves' ophthalmopathy and Graves' hyperthyroidism (dated by TCRdb to about 2018). Sequenced using an Illumina HiSeq 2000. For repertoire sequencing, the TCR beta CDR3 regions were amplified from RNA transcripts. HTBI primers and the Qiagen OneStep RT-PCR kit were used in a first-round RT-PCR, which was followed by a second-round multiplex PCR, size selection and purification. In-frame beta chains were kept once TCRdb had trimmed the public reads at Q25 with fastp and called clones with MiXCR. CDR3 protein duplicates are merged, each entry listing the most common genes and DNA. In all, the sample holds more than 1,000,000 distinct CDR3 sequences, and about two fifths of those were seen once. Approximately 12% of the sample is taken by the ten largest. The sample consisted of peripheral blood or thyroid tissue (not recorded which). These receptors all stem from an adult man with Graves' hyperthyroidism.

The chain joins TRBV7-9 to TRBJ1-1, with D uncertain. V was shortened by 3 bases and J by 4 bases, with 12 bases between the two germline ends. Germline CDR1 reads SEHNR; CDR2 reads FQNEAQ (reference sequence). There are 14 residues in the CDR3. The CDR3 DNA reads TGTGCCAGCAGCTTTTTCTCAGTGGGCACTGAAGCTTTCTTT. It yields the protein CASSFFSVGTEAFF.

This rearrangement joins TRBV6-4 to TRBJ2-7; 7 bases line up with TRBD2. This CDR3 is built from 13 residues. Germline V CDR1 and CDR2: MRHNA, SNTAGT. Trimming took 0 bases from V and 5 from J; bases not matched to a gene: 1. The CDR3 DNA reads TGTGCCAGCAGTGACTCGGGGGGGAACGAGCAGTACTTC. This gives the protein CASSDSGGNEQYF.

This rearrangement joins TRBV5-4 to TRBJ1-1; tentative D call: TRBD1 (5 bases). Trimming removed 2 bases at V and 5 bases at J, with 16 bases between. CDR1 and CDR2 (germline): SGHNT, YYREEE (reference sequence). CDR3 length: 15 residues. This chain's CDR3 is CASSFGWQGGTEAFF. The CDR3 DNA sequence: TGTGCCAGCAGCTTCGGCTGGCAGGGTGGGACTGAAGCTTTCTTT. The full variable domain, completed using reference TRBV5-4 and TRBJ1-1, is ETGVTQSPTHLIKTRGQQVTLRCSSQSGHNTVSWYQQALGQGPQFIFQYYREEENGRGNFPPRFSGLQFPNYSSELNVNALELDDSALYLCASSFGWQGGTEAFFGQGTRLTVV.

To note about this clonotype: The missing conserved phenylalanine or tryptophan at the end of this CDR3 makes a read error likely. It is unclear where the CDR3 begins or ends on the DNA, so no DNA is shown, and the CDR3 is as TCRdb lists it. The chain carries TRBV19 and TRBJ1-4; no DNA check was done on the table's D call, TRBD1. Germline CDR1 reads LNHDA; CDR2 reads SQIVND (reference sequence). A total of 10 residues make up the CDR3, ends included. The CDR3 here is CASSIGQGRM.

V and J are TRBV7-6 and TRBJ2-6; no definite D call. The CDR3 runs to 14 residues. Per the germline V gene, CDR1 is SGHVS and CDR2 is FNYEAQ. V dropped 6 bases and J dropped 4 bases, with 10 bases sitting between them. This CDR3 reads CASRPVVGANVLTF. The CDR3, as DNA: TGTGCCAGCAGACCAGTAGTGGGGGCCAACGTCCTGACTTTC.

The V and J genes are TRBV25-1 and TRBJ1-5, with 8 bases that match TRBD1. The CDR3 is made up of 17 amino acids. Germline CDR1 MGHDK, CDR2 SYGVNS. J was trimmed by 2 bases and V by 5 bases; bases with no gene match: 11. The chain's CDR3 is CASSSDRAGLGNQPQHF. CDR3 bases: TGTGCCAGCAGTTCGGACAGGGCGGGTTTGGGCAATCAGCCCCAGCATTTT.

The V call is TRBV5-1, the J call TRBJ2-5, with 9 bases identical to TRBD2. CDR3 length: 15 amino acids. V lost 4 bases to trimming and J lost 3 bases; unmatched junction nucleotides: 7. Germline CDR1 is SGHRS and CDR2 is YFSETQ. In DNA form, the CDR3 reads TGCGCCAGCAGCCCAGCGGGAGGCGGGGAAGAGACCCAGTACTTC. It codes for CASSPAGGGEETQYF.

This clonotype was observed a handful of times. The genes are TRBV7-9 and TRBJ2-2; TRBD2 aligns across 9 bases. The CDR3 covers 16 residues. CDR1 and CDR2 (germline): SEHNR, FQNEAQ (reference sequence). Trimming at V came to 5 bases and at J to 0 bases, leaving 4 bases not matched to a gene. The DNA of the CDR3 is TGTGCCAGCAGCGTTATAGCGGGAGCGAACACCGGGGAGCTGTTTTTT. Translated: CASSVIAGANTGELFF.

The table lists this clonotype with many counts. This chain links TRBV25-1 with TRBJ2-7, with D uncertain. CDR1 is MGHDK and CDR2 is SYGVNS in the germline V gene. The CDR3 is made up of 13 amino acids. V lost 7 bases to trimming and J lost 6 bases, with 16 bases between them. The CDR3 DNA reads as TGTGCCAGCACCCCCGCGGTAATGGGCGAGCAGTACTTC. Translating it yields CASTPAVMGEQYF.

The rearrangement joins TRBV7-2 to TRBJ2-7, with 13 bases that match TRBD2. V shed 1 base and J 4 bases; nucleotides not matched to a gene: 7. The CDR3 sequence is 17 residues long. Germline CDR1 SGHTA, CDR2 FQGNSA. CDR3: CASSLDRTSGSGYEQYF. The CDR3 nucleotides are TGTGCCAGCAGCTTAGACAGGACTAGCGGGAGCGGGTACGAGCAGTACTTC.

This clonotype occurred a few times. CDR3 region: CASRISGRDTGELFF. The CDR3 DNA follows: TGTGCCAGCAGGATAAGCGGGAGGGACACCGGGGAGCTGTTTTTT. The chain carries TRBV12-3 or TRBV12-4 and TRBJ2-2, with 10 bases matching TRBD2. The CDR3 runs 15 residues. With V trimmed by 6 bases and J by 3 bases, 4 bases remained unmatched.

This clonotype occurred many times. V is TRBV6-6 and J is TRBJ2-2; D is perhaps TRBD1 (6 bases). CDR1 and CDR2 (germline): MNHNY, SVGAGI (reference sequence). V lost 6 bases and J lost 6, with 11 bases in between. The CDR3 has 13 amino acids. DNA for the CDR3: TGTGCCAGCAGCAAACAGGGATCCGGGGAGCTGTTTTTT. As protein: CASSKQGSGELFF.

In the case of this clonotype: A read error may be the cause here, since a much bigger clone is one base away. The V and J genes are TRBV4-1 and TRBJ1-1; the D is unclear. This CDR3 has 15 residues. From germline, CDR1 is MGHRA and CDR2 YSYEKL. V was cut by 1 base and J by 4 bases, with 13 bases left in between. CDR3 sequence: CASSQGVPPSTEAFF. DNA of the CDR3: TGCGCCAGCAGCCAAGGGGTTCCACCGAGCACTGAAGCTTTCTTT.

There are many counts of this clonotype. The V call is TRBV19, the J call TRBJ1-5; no firm D call. The length of the CDR3 is 14 residues. Trimming stripped 4 bases from V and 5 bases from J, with 12 bases between. Germline lookup yields CDR1 LNHDA and CDR2 SQIVND (reference sequence). CDR3 amino acids: CASSRRQGDQPQHF. The CDR3 nucleotides read TGTGCCAGTAGTAGGCGACAAGGCGATCAGCCCCAGCATTTT.

The genes are TRBV7-2 and TRBJ2-1; TRBD1 matches at 7 bases. The V gene's germline CDR1 is SGHTA and CDR2 FQGNSA. The CDR3 loop spans 14 amino acids. The trim removed 2 bases at V and 7 bases at J, leaving 5 bases unmatched. The CDR3 bases are TGTGCCAGCAGCTTACGGACAGGACCGAATGAGCAGTTCTTC. It translates to CASSLRTGPNEQFF.